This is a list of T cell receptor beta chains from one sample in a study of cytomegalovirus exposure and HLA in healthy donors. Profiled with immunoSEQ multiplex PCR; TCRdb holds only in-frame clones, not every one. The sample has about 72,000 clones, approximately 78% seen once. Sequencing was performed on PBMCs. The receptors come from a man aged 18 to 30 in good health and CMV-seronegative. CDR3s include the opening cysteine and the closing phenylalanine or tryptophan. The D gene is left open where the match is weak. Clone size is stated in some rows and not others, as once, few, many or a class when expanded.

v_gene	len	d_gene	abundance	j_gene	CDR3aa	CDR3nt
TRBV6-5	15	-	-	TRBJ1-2	CASSWTGPRRVGYTF	TGTGCCAGCAGTTGGACCGGTCCTCGCAGGGTTGGCTACACCTTC
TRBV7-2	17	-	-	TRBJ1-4	CASSLEAAARGGEKLFF	TGTGCCAGCAGCTTAGAGGCGGCAGCCCGCGGTGGGGAAAAACTGTTTTTT
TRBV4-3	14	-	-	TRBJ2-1	CASSKAQGRDEQFF	TGCGCCAGCTCGAAAGCGCAGGGAAGGGATGAGCAGTTCTTC
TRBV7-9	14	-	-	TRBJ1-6	CASSLGRSDSPLHF	TGTGCCAGCAGCTTAGGCCGTTCGGATTCACCCCTCCACTTT
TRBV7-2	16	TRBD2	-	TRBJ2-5	CASSSRKAGGGETQYF	TGTGCCAGCAGCTCTCGGAAAGCGGGGGGAGGTGAGACCCAGTACTTC
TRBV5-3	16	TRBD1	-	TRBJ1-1	CARRGGDRAMNTEAFF	TGTGCCAGAAGGGGGGGGGACAGGGCTATGAACACTGAAGCTTTCTTT
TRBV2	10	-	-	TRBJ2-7	CASSAYEQYF	TGTGCCAGCAGTGCTTACGAGCAGTACTTC
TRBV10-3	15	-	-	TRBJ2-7	CAISESVFLASEQYF	TGTGCCATCAGTGAGTCGGTTTTTTTAGCATCCGAGCAGTACTTC
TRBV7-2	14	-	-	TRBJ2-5	CASSLGPGIETQYF	TGTGCCAGCAGCTTAGGTCCGGGTATAGAGACCCAGTACTTC
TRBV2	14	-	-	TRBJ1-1	CASSDPTGGTEAFF	TGTGCCAGCAGTGACCCAACCGGGGGAACTGAAGCTTTCTTT
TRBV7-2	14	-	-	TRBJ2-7	CASSLEAGTYEQYF	TGTGCCAGCAGCTTAGAGGCAGGGACCTACGAGCAGTACTTC
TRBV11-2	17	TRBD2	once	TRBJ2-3	CASSTTGGYPSTDTQYF	TGTGCCAGCAGCACCACCGGGGGGTACCCTAGCACAGATACGCAGTATTTT
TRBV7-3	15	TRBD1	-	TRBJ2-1	CASSLVGQGLDEQFF	TGTGCCAGCAGCTTAGTGGGACAGGGGTTGGATGAGCAGTTCTTC
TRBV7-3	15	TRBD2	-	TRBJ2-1	CASSLSSGSDNEQFF	TGTGCCAGCAGCTTATCTAGCGGGAGTGACAATGAGCAGTTCTTC
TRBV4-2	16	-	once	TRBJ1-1	CASSQDSPGGHTEAFF	TGTGCCAGCAGCCAAGATTCCCCGGGGGGGCACACTGAAGCTTTCTTT
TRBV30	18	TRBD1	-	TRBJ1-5	CAWSNNRGARADNQPQHF	TGTGCCTGGAGTAATAACAGGGGCGCCCGAGCGGACAATCAGCCCCAGCATTTT
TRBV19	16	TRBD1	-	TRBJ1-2	CASSIGARGAPHGYTF	TGTGCCAGTAGTATAGGGGCCAGGGGGGCGCCCCATGGCTACACCTTC
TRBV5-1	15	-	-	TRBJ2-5	CASSLVGTSKETQYF	TGCGCCAGCAGCTTGGTCGGGACTTCCAAAGAGACCCAGTACTTC
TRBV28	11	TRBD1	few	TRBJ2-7	CASSLSDRASF	TGTGCCAGCAGTCTCTCGGACAGGGCTAGCTTC
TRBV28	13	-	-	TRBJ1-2	CAAQGRTNYGYTF	TGTGCCGCCCAAGGACGGACAAACTATGGCTACACCTTC
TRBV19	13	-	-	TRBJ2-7	CASSTRNSYEQYF	TGTGCCAGTAGTACCCGTAATTCCTACGAGCAGTACTTC
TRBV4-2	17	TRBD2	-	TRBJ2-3	CASSLSSGGVQQETQYF	TGTGCCAGCAGCCTCTCTAGCGGGGGGGTGCAGCAGGAGACGCAGTATTTT
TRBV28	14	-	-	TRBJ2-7	CASSPQDLTAEQYF	TGTGCCAGCAGCCCACAGGATCTAACGGCCGAGCAGTACTTC
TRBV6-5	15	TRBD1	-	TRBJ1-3	CASSPEDRAGNTIYF	TGTGCCAGCAGTCCCGAGGACAGGGCCGGAAACACCATATATTTT
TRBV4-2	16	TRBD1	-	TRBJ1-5	CASSHPGQGSNQPQHF	TGTGCCAGCAGCCATCCGGGACAGGGATCTAATCAGCCCCAGCATTTT
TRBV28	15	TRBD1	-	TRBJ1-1	CASSLWGTGNTEAFF	TGTGCCAGCAGTTTATGGGGGACAGGGAACACTGAAGCTTTCTTT
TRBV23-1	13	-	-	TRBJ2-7	CASSQIDSYEQYF	TGCGCCAGCAGTCAAATAGATTCCTACGAGCAGTACTTC
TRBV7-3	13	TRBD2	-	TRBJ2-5	CASSFREGETQYF	TGTGCCAGCAGCTTCAGGGAGGGTGAGACCCAGTACTTC
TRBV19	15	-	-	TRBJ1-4	CASKDRSPTNEKLFF	TGTGCCAGTAAGGACAGATCCCCAACTAATGAAAAACTGTTTTTT
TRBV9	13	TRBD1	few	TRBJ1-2	CASSDDRGYGYTF	TGTGCCAGCAGCGATGACAGGGGCTATGGCTACACCTTC
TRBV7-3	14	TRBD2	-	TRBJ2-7	CASSSSGSSSEQYF	TGTGCCAGCAGCTCAAGCGGGAGTTCGAGCGAGCAGTACTTC
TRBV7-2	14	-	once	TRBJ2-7	CASSFRVRMYEQYF	TGTGCCAGCAGCTTCAGGGTTCGAATGTACGAGCAGTACTTC
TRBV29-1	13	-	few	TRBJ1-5	CSVASASNQPQHF	TGCAGCGTCGCAAGTGCGAGCAATCAGCCCCAGCATTTT
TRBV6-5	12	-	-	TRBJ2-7	CASSSSGSEQYF	TGTGCCAGCAGTTCGTCGGGGTCCGAGCAGTACTTC
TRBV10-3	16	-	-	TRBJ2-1	CAISEGQSSSYNEQFF	TGTGCCATCAGTGAAGGACAGTCGAGCTCCTACAATGAGCAGTTCTTC
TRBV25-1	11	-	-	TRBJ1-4	CATGTNEKLFF	TGTGCCACCGGAACTAATGAAAAACTGTTTTTT
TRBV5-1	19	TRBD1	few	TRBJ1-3	CASSFGQGPPGSSGNTIYF	TGCGCCAGCAGCTTTGGACAGGGGCCACCCGGAAGCTCTGGAAACACCATATATTTT
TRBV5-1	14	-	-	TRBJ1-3	CASRQTASGNTIYF	TGCGCCAGCAGGCAGACAGCCTCTGGAAACACCATATATTTT
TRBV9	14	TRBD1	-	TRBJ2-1	CASSFQGQSNEQFF	TGTGCCAGCAGCTTCCAGGGACAGTCCAATGAGCAGTTCTTC
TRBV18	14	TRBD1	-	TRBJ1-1	CASSPRQGNTEAFF	TGTGCCAGCTCACCTCGACAGGGGAACACTGAAGCTTTCTTT
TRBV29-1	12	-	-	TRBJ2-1	CSGLTGYNEQFF	TGCAGCGGTCTCACAGGATACAATGAGCAGTTCTTC
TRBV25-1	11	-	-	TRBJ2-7	CASTQGYEQYF	TGTGCCAGCACACAGGGCTACGAGCAGTACTTC
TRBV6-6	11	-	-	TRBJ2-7	CASSPQREQYF	TGTGCCAGCTCCCCCCAGCGCGAGCAGTACTTC
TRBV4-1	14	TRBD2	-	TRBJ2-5	CASMGLAGDGTQYF	TGCGCCAGCATGGGACTAGCGGGAGATGGGACCCAGTACTTC
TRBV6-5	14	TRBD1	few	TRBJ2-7	CASRLTGETAEQYF	TGTGCCAGCAGGTTAACAGGGGAGACCGCCGAGCAGTACTTC
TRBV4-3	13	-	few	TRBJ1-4	CASSQERGEKLFF	TGCGCCAGCAGCCAAGAGCGCGGTGAAAAACTGTTTTTT
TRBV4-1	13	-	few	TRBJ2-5	CASSQDREETQYF	TGCGCCAGCAGCCAAGACAGGGAAGAGACCCAGTACTTC
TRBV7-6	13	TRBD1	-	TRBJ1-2	CASSLDRESGYTF	TGTGCCAGCAGCCTCGACAGGGAGAGCGGCTACACCTTC
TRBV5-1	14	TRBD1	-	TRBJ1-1	CASRRTGLGTEAFF	TGCGCCAGCAGACGGACAGGGCTCGGCACTGAAGCTTTCTTT
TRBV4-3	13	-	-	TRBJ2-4	CASSQGPGNIQYF	TGCGCCAGCAGCCAAGGTCCGGGAAACATTCAGTACTTC
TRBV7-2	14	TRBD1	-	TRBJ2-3	CASSFPGGADTQYF	TGTGCCAGCAGCTTTCCAGGGGGCGCAGATACGCAGTATTTT
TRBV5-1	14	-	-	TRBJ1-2	CASSFRLANYGYTF	TGCGCCAGCAGCTTCCGGTTAGCTAACTATGGCTACACCTTC
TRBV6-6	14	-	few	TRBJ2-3	CASSLATPPDTQYF	TGTGCCAGCAGCCTAGCAACCCCACCGGATACGCAGTATTTT
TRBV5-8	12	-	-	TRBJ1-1	CASSPSGHAAFF	TGTGCCAGCAGCCCGTCCGGACATGCAGCTTTCTTT